This T cell receptor beta chain was recorded in a study of blood T cell repertoires in COVID-19. How the authors handled the data: Scientists estimated how many nucleated cells there were by amplifying reference gene primers. Method: immunoSEQ multiplex PCR; TCRdb's copy keeps in-frame clones and lacks some. The V and J calls and clone size were taken over from that table, and D and trimming were inferred from the DNA. Of 56,000 or so clones listed, 65% to 80% are singletons. The sequenced sample consisted of peripheral blood. The clonotype was recovered from a woman aged 70-85 years with acute or convalescent COVID-19.

The CDR3 DNA reads as TGTGCCAGCAGAACCGGACTAGCGGGGTCCGGGGAGCTGTTTTTT. Translation: CASRTGLAGSGELFF. The V and J genes are TRBV9 and TRBJ2-2; 12 nucleotides agree with TRBD2. Germline CDR1 reads SGDLS; CDR2 reads YYNGEE. The CDR3 runs to 15 residues. The ends lost 5 bases at V and 6 bases at J; junction bases unmatched: 5.